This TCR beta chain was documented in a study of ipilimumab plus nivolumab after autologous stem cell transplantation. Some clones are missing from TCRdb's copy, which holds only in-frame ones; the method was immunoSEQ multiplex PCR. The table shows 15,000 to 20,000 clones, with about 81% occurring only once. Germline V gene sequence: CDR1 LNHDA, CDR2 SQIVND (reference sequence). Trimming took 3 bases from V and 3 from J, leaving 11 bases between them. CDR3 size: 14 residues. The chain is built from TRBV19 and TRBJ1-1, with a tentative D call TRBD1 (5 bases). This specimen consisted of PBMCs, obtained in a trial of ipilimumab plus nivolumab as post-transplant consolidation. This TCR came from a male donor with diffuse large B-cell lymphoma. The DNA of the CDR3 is TGTGCCAGTAGTATTGGGGGGGAACACACTGAAGCTTTCTTT. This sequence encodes CASSIGGEHTEAFF.